A selection of T cell receptor beta chains follows, all from one sample in a study of T cell responses to AZD1222 COVID-19 vaccine. The assay was immunoSEQ multiplex PCR, and TCRdb's table has in-frame clones only and misses some. The sample holds about 140,000 clones, roughly 90% seen once. The sequences come from peripheral blood, collected on day 0 of AZD1222 vaccination. Receptors originate from an adult in good health. Each CDR3 is given without its conserved first and last residue. A D gene is named only where the DNA matches it firmly. Clone size is not always given. Where it is, it says once, few, many or a class for expanded clones.

>TRBJ1-1|.|.|TRBV5-1
ASSLDWGVNTEAF
>TRBJ2-3|TRBD2|once|TRBV5-1
ASSGRLISGGLIDTQY
>TRBJ2-4|.|.|TRBV6-5
ASSSREIKNIQY
>TRBJ1-1|.|.|TRBV29-1
SVDVEGRAEAF
>TRBJ1-5|.|.|TRBV28
ASSLVRSNQPQH
>TRBJ1-2|.|.|TRBV5-1
ASSFRQANYGYT
>TRBJ1-2|.|.|TRBV7-9
ASSLEEGDYGYT
>TRBJ2-1|.|.|TRBV14
ASSQVVSASYNEQF
>TRBJ2-4|TRBD1|.|TRBV7-9
ASAGVAQGARIGNIQY
>TRBJ1-5|.|.|TRBV7-8
ASSLLRGNQPQH